These 8 T cell receptor beta chains share one sample of origin, sequenced in a study of shared clonotypes between healthy human individuals. Some clones are missing from TCRdb's copy, which holds only in-frame ones; the method was immunoSEQ multiplex PCR. The table records approximately 1.9 million clones, roughly 95% of them present only once. CD8 cells classed as naive were CD45RO-negative and positively selected for CCR7, excluding terminally differentiated effector memory CD45RA+ cells. Input material: naive CD8+ T cells from PBMCs. These receptors originate from a man aged 18 to 30 in good health. Some clones in this sample may be carry-over from other donors' samples.

The chain has TRBV7-8 and TRBJ2-5, with D perhaps TRBD1 or TRBD2 (6 bases each). Germline values: CDR1 SGHVS, CDR2 FQNEAQ. V was shortened by 1 base and J by 1 base, with 13 bases between the two germline ends. CDR3 length: 16 amino acids. The CDR3 spells CASSLGRGPFQETQYF. The CDR3 DNA follows: TGTGCCAGCAGCTTAGGTCGGGGGCCGTTCCAAGAGACCCAGTACTTC.

The rearrangement uses TRBV11-3 and TRBJ2-1, with 7 positions matching TRBD2. CDR3 length: 19 amino acids. The V gene's germline CDR1 is SGHNT and CDR2 YENEEA. The V segment lost 0 bases and the J segment 7 bases; nucleotides outside the gene matches: 18. The CDR3 DNA sequence: TGTGCCAGCAGCTTAGATGGGGAGGAGGAGCGGGGCCTGGAAAATGAGCAGTTCTTC. Encoded protein: CASSLDGEEERGLENEQFF. The whole variable domain, remainder taken from reference TRBV11-3 and TRBJ2-1, is EAGVVQSPRYKIIEKKQPVAFWCNPISGHNTLYWYLQNLGQGPELLIRYENEEAVDDSQLPKDRFSAERLKGVDSTLKIQPAELGDSAVYLCASSLDGEEERGLENEQFFGPGTRLTVL.

The chain joins TRBV9 to TRBJ2-1, with unresolved D. Germline CDR1 SGDLS, CDR2 YYNGEE. The V end was cut by 0 bases, the J end by 10 bases, with 17 bases between. The CDR3 covers 15 residues. CDR3 sequence reads: CASSVEWARQLEQFF. CDR3 bases: TGTGCCAGCAGCGTAGAGTGGGCCCGGCAATTGGAGCAGTTCTTC.

This chain joins TRBV11-2 and TRBJ2-1; TRBD2 matches at 10 bases. CDR3 length equals 15 residues. Looked up from germline, CDR1 is SGHAT and CDR2 is FQNNGV. The V and J ends lost 8 bases and 3 bases, in that order; junction bases with no gene match: 7. The CDR3 DNA is TGTGCCAGCCGAGGGGGGACTAGCGTCTACAATGAGCAGTTCTTC. Its translation: CASRGGTSVYNEQFF.

The chain is built from TRBV5-1 and TRBJ2-6, with D unresolved. The CDR3 is 16 residues long. Germline-derived CDR1 and CDR2 are SGHRS and YFSETQ. Trimming removed 5 bases at V and 0 bases at J, with 12 bases between. The CDR3 spells CASSRTSPSGANVLTF. CDR3 in DNA: TGCGCCAGCAGTCGGACGAGTCCCTCTGGGGCCAACGTCCTGACTTTC.

The CDR3 spells CASSTGLSRVEQYF. The CDR3 DNA reads as TGTGCCAGCAGCACGGGACTGAGTAGGGTAGAGCAGTACTTC. The chain recombines TRBV7-2 with TRBJ2-7; D may be TRBD2 (6 bases). This CDR3 comprises 14 residues. Trimming removed 5 bases from V and 7 bases from J, with 18 bases in between. Germline lookup yields CDR1 SGHTA and CDR2 FQGNSA.

To note about this clone: Other DNA sequences in the same sample also yield this CDR3. The chain recombines TRBV25-1 with TRBJ2-1; D uncertain. The CDR3 extends over 11 amino acids. V was clipped by 3 bases and J by 5 bases, with 2 bases between them. Germline V lookup: CDR1 MGHDK, CDR2 SYGVNS. Written as DNA, the CDR3 is TGTGCCAGCAGTGATCACAATGAGCAGTTCTTC. Encoded protein: CASSDHNEQFF.

The chain links TRBV7-9 to TRBJ2-1, with D perhaps TRBD2 (7 bases). Germline V lookup: CDR1 SEHNR, CDR2 FQNEAQ (reference sequence). There are 17 residues in the CDR3. V lost 1 base, J lost 4 bases, and 17 bases lay in between. The CDR3 here is CASSLGSIGGLYNEQFF. DNA of the CDR3: TGTGCCAGCAGCTTAGGGTCAATAGGGGGACTATACAATGAGCAGTTCTTC.